This T cell receptor (beta chain) comes out of a study of cytomegalovirus exposure and HLA in healthy donors. Study in general: Across 350 to 400 genotyped donors, about 86% landed in the Caucasian-associated ancestry cluster.

CDR3 length: 14 residues. Looked up from germline, CDR1 is SGHDN and CDR2 is FVKESK. To note about this clone: Its specificity is unknown.

Study outcomes and limitations: For TCR beta chains, V- and J-gene trimming was later linked to a missense DCLRE1C variant. Among TCR sequences, most were rare, though some public TCRs appeared in many donors.

PCR employed 60 Vbeta and 13 Jbeta primers. Only in-frame clones appear in the TCRdb table, and some are missing; sequencing was by immunoSEQ multiplex PCR. Of about 130,000 clones listed, 80% were seen once; the top ten hold around 8.9%. The source material was PBMCs. This chain links TRBV14 with TRBJ2-5; D might be TRBD2 (6 bases). The J call may be faulty, since TRBJ2-7 better matches the DNA end. The clonotype was recovered from a man aged 30 to 39 in good health and CMV-seropositive. CDR3 in amino acids: CASSPQGLTYEQYF. DNA of the CDR3: TGTGCCAGCAGCCCCCAGGGACTTACCTACGAGCAGTACTTC.